The 30 T cell receptor beta chains reported below all come from one sample, sequenced in a study of T-cell reconstitution after alpha-beta-depleted transplantation in children. Unique molecular identifiers tagged the TCRbeta library. Via MiXCR, TCRdb re-called the PCR reads, giving one row per CDR3 protein. The profile covers just over 350,000 distinct CDR3 sequences, with about an eighth appearing a single time and roughly 4.3% taken by the ten largest. Sequenced material: PBMCs, taken from the stem cell graft. The receptors here all came from a human donor who donated a stem cell graft to a child with Fanconi anemia.

The genes are TRBV4-1 and TRBJ1-2; perhaps TRBD1 as D (6 bases). The CDR3 loop spans 14 amino acids. V lost 4 bases and J 3 bases, leaving 12 bases between the germline ends. Germline CDR1 and CDR2: MGHRA and YSYEKL. The DNA of the CDR3 is TGCGCCAGCAGCCCGGGGGGCGTTGACTATGGCTACACCTTC. This gives the protein CASSPGGVDYGYTF.

This chain joins TRBV28 and TRBJ2-7, with 10 bases matching TRBD1. V shed 6 bases and J 2 bases; nucleotides not matched to a gene: 10. The CDR3 consists of 16 residues. CDR1 and CDR2 from the germline V gene are MDHEN and SYDVKM. CDR3 DNA sequence: TGTGCCAGCAGCTCACGAGGAGGACAGGGGGCCTACGAGCAGTACGTC. Encoded protein: CASSSRGGQGAYEQYV.

The V gene is TRBV3-1, the J gene TRBJ2-3; 7 bases are a match to TRBD1. Per the germline V gene, CDR1 is LGHDT and CDR2 is YNNKEL (reference sequence). This CDR3 is 14 amino acids long. Trimming cost V 4 bases and J 2 bases; bases outside gene matches: 3. The CDR3 DNA reads as TGTGCCAGCAGCCGGGACAGCTTCACAGATACGCAGTATTTT. Translation gives CASSRDSFTDTQYF.

The table lists this clonotype with many counts. The genes are TRBV5-1 and TRBJ2-7; D not certain. The ends were cut back, 4 bases at V and 2 bases at J, with 13 bases in the middle. CDR1 and CDR2 from the germline V gene are SGHRS and YFSETQ. The CDR3 runs 14 residues. The CDR3 coding sequence is TGCGCCAGCAGCGCTCGGACGGACGCCTACGAGCAGTACTTC. Amino acid sequence: CASSARTDAYEQYF. The full variable domain, with the rest looked up from reference TRBV5-1 and TRBJ2-7, is KAGVTQTPRYLIKTRGQQVTLSCSPISGHRSVSWYQQTPGQGLQFLFEYFSETQRNKGNFPGRFSGRQFSNSRSEMNVSTLELGDSALYLCASSARTDAYEQYFGPGTRLTVT.

The CDR3 DNA is TGCAGTGCTACCACCCCGAGGGGTCTCCCTCCTTACGAGCAGTACTTC. Translating it yields CSATTPRGLPPYEQYF. This chain uses TRBV20-1 with TRBJ2-7; perhaps D is TRBD1 or TRBD2 (5 bases each). Germline lookup yields CDR1 DFQATT and CDR2 SNEGSKA (reference sequence). Trimming took 4 bases from V and 4 from J, leaving 23 bases between them. CDR3 length: 16 residues.

The sample holds a few counts of this clonotype. The chain joins TRBV5-1 to TRBJ1-2; 8 positions match TRBD1. The CDR3 length is 13 residues. V lost 4 bases and J lost 8; bases outside the gene matches: 7. The germline V gene has CDR1 SGHRS and CDR2 YFSETQ. This CDR3 is CASSLDNRGGYTF. The CDR3 nucleotides read TGCGCCAGCAGCCTGGACAACAGGGGGGGCTACACCTTC.

This clonotype was detected only a few times. The rearrangement joins TRBV2 to TRBJ1-1; D not resolved. V was cut by 4 bases and J by 0 bases, with 3 bases left in between. CDR1 and CDR2 from the germline V gene are SNHLY and FYNNEI. CDR3 length: 12 amino acids. The CDR3 protein is CASSAVNTEAFF. The DNA for the CDR3 is TGTGCCAGCAGTGCAGTGAACACTGAAGCTTTCTTT.

This clonotype has more than one count but fewer than ten. The chain combines TRBV15 with TRBJ2-2; the D is unclear. Trimming stripped 5 bases from V and 0 bases from J, with 10 bases between. CDR1 and CDR2 (germline): LNHNV, YYDKDF (reference sequence). The CDR3 sequence is 15 residues long. CDR3 residues: CATSVRRTNTGELFF. The CDR3 nucleotides are TGTGCCACCAGCGTGAGAAGGACGAACACCGGGGAGCTGTTTTTT.

This clonotype was observed a few times. CDR3 sequence reads: CATSRDRSQGKLGQYF. The CDR3 nucleotides read TGTGCCACCAGCAGAGATCGTAGCCAGGGGAAGTTGGGGCAGTACTTC. The chain combines TRBV15 with TRBJ2-7, with D tentatively TRBD1 (6 bases). The germline gives CDR1 LNHNV, CDR2 YYDKDF (reference sequence). V was shortened by 0 bases and J by 9 bases, with 21 bases between the two germline ends. The CDR3 runs to 16 residues.

The sample holds a few counts of this clonotype. The V gene is TRBV12-3 or TRBV12-4, the J gene TRBJ1-5, with D perhaps TRBD1 (5 bases). V lost 8 bases and J lost 2, with 13 bases in between. The length of the CDR3 is 14 residues. The DNA of the CDR3 is TGTGCCAGCGGCCGGGAAGGGGGCAATCAGCCCCAGCATTTT. Protein sequence: CASGREGGNQPQHF.

The table lists this clonotype with a few counts. This chain uses TRBV20-1 with TRBJ1-1, with TRBD1 matching over 8 bases. The V gene's germline CDR1 is DFQATT and CDR2 SNEGSKA (reference sequence). The CDR3 length is 15 residues. V was clipped by 3 bases and J by 1 base; unmatched bases: 7. CDR3 sequence reads: CSARAFGQGNTEAFF. Here the CDR3 DNA reads TGCAGTGCTAGGGCTTTTGGACAGGGGAACACTGAAGCTTTCTTT.

This sequence joins TRBV3-1 and TRBJ2-1, with D possibly being TRBD1 (5 bases). Between the trimmed V and J ends, which lost 1 base and 9 bases, there was a span of 13 bases. The CDR3 is 14 residues long. Germline V gene lookup returns CDR1 LGHDT and CDR2 YNNKEL (reference sequence). The CDR3 sequence is CASSQVPGFGEQFF. CDR3 bases: TGTGCCAGCAGCCAAGTCCCAGGGTTTGGTGAGCAGTTCTTC.

This clonotype has a count of ten or more. The rearrangement joins TRBV3-1 to TRBJ2-7; D uncertain. Germline V gene sequence: CDR1 LGHDT, CDR2 YNNKEL (reference sequence). The V end lost 3 bases, the J end lost 0 bases, and 15 bases lay between the germline ends. This CDR3 spans 16 amino acids. The CDR3 region is CASSQEDTTASYEQYF. Written as DNA, the CDR3 is TGTGCCAGCAGCCAGGAAGACACGACTGCCTCCTACGAGCAGTACTTC.

This clonotype was picked up a small number of times. The V gene is TRBV18, the J gene TRBJ1-3, with D perhaps matching TRBD1 (5 bases). Trimming took off 3 bases at V and 0 bases at J, with 18 bases between the two ends. Germline values: CDR1 KGHSH, CDR2 LQKENI. CDR3 length: 18 amino acids. The CDR3 bases are TGTGCCAGCTCACCGGGACCCGGAGCTTACCGCTCTGGAAACACCATATATTTT. This sequence encodes CASSPGPGAYRSGNTIYF.

This clonotype was seen more than once but under ten times. This sequence joins TRBV30 and TRBJ1-4; 7 bases are shared with TRBD1. V shed 6 bases, J shed 5 bases, and the junction held 6 bases outside the gene matches. This CDR3 spans 13 amino acids. Germline V gene lookup returns CDR1 GTSNPN and CDR2 SVGIG (reference sequence). CDR3: CACLGQPNEKLFF. The DNA for the CDR3 is TGTGCCTGTCTGGGACAGCCAAATGAAAAACTGTTTTTT.

This chain's CDR3 is CASSNSGGPEGTQYF. The CDR3 region has the DNA TGTGCCAGCAGCAATAGCGGGGGCCCAGAGGGTACGCAGTATTTT. The chain is built from TRBV6-1 and TRBJ2-3; 9 positions match TRBD2. V was pared by 6 bases and J by 8 bases, with 12 bases of the junction left unmatched. This CDR3 is 15 amino acids long. CDR1 is MNHNS and CDR2 is SASEGT in the germline V gene.

This clonotype was counted a few times. The genes are TRBV7-8 and TRBJ2-2, with D possibly matching TRBD1 (6 bases). This CDR3 contains 14 residues. Trimming removed 5 bases at V and 5 bases at J, with 12 bases between. Germline V gene lookup returns CDR1 SGHVS and CDR2 FQNEAQ. The CDR3 sequence is CASSIVRGTGELFF. In DNA form, the CDR3 reads TGTGCCAGCAGCATCGTCAGGGGTACCGGGGAGCTGTTTTTT.

The chain has TRBV13 and TRBJ1-2; D is unclear. This CDR3 contains 13 residues. CDR1 is PRHDT, CDR2 FYEKMQ, per germline (reference sequence). Between the trimmed V and J ends, which lost 2 bases and 4 bases, there was a span of 8 bases. Here the CDR3 reads CASSLSRRYGYTF. CDR3 sequence (DNA): TGTGCCAGCAGCTTAAGTCGTCGCTATGGCTACACCTTC.

J is TRBJ2-7 and V is TRBV5-1; D remains unclear. V shed 1 base and J shed 5 bases, with 13 bases lying between them. This CDR3 comprises 14 residues. Germline V lookup: CDR1 SGHRS, CDR2 YFSETQ. The CDR3 DNA reads as TGCGCCAGCAGCTTGATGGCAGCTCCTAACGAGCAGTACTTC. Its translation: CASSLMAAPNEQYF.

This clonotype was detected many times. The chain carries TRBV5-1 and TRBJ2-3; possibly TRBD1 for D (5 bases). Per the germline V gene, CDR1 is SGHRS and CDR2 is YFSETQ. The CDR3 is 14 residues long. V was shortened by 0 bases and J by 6 bases, with 11 bases between the two germline ends. The CDR3 DNA sequence: TGCGCCAGCAGCTTGGGGGCAGGGCCCGATACGCAGTATTTT. This gives the protein CASSLGAGPDTQYF.

This clonotype was seen more than once but under ten times. The J gene is TRBJ2-3, the V gene TRBV27; D ambiguous. The CDR3 runs 12 residues. Trimming left V 10 bases short and J 4 bases short, with 12 bases between. CDR1 is MNHEY and CDR2 is SMNVEV in the germline V gene (reference sequence). The CDR3 region has the DNA TGTGCCATTCTAGAGTGGGCAGATACGCAGTATTTT. Translating gives CAILEWADTQYF.

The chain recombines TRBV20-1 with TRBJ2-7; 11 bases fit TRBD2. The V and J ends lost 6 bases and 4 bases, in that order; junction bases with no gene match: 5. CDR1 is DFQATT and CDR2 is SNEGSKA in the germline V gene (reference sequence). This CDR3 contains 13 residues. The chain's CDR3 is CSAQTSGGYEQYV. The DNA for the CDR3 is TGCAGTGCGCAAACTAGCGGGGGATACGAGCAGTACGTC.

This clonotype was seen only a few times. The genes are TRBV3-1 and TRBJ2-1; D not certain. The CDR3 loop spans 12 amino acids. Looked up from germline, CDR1 is LGHDT and CDR2 is YNNKEL (reference sequence). V was clipped by 1 base and J by 7 bases, with 5 bases between them. The CDR3: CASSQGHNEQFF. The CDR3 DNA sequence: TGTGCCAGCAGCCAAGGCCATAATGAGCAGTTCTTC.

At least ten counts were recorded for this clonotype. The chain links TRBV10-3 to TRBJ2-3; D gene uncertain. Germline V gene sequence: CDR1 ENHRY, CDR2 SYGVKD. The V end lost 0 bases, the J end lost 2 bases, and 6 bases lay between the germline ends. The CDR3 consists of 14 residues. The CDR3 loop is CAISESRPTDTQYF. The CDR3, as DNA: TGTGCCATCAGTGAGTCAAGGCCCACAGATACGCAGTATTTT.

This clonotype was counted a few times. This sequence joins TRBV7-6 and TRBJ2-3; a possible D gene is TRBD2 (7 bases). Germline V gene data show CDR1 as SGHVS and CDR2 as FNYEAQ. The V end lost 0 bases, the J end lost 4 bases, and 11 bases lay between the germline ends. The CDR3 contains 15 residues. The CDR3 nucleotides read TGTGCCAGCAGCTTAGCGGGGGGGCAAGCAGATACGCAGTATTTT. It codes for CASSLAGGQADTQYF. The whole variable domain, remainder taken from reference TRBV7-6 and TRBJ2-3, is GAGVSQSPRYKVTKRGQDVALRCDPISGHVSLYWYRQALGQGPEFLTYFNYEAQQDKSGLPNDRFSAERPEGSISTLTIQRTEQRDSAMYRCASSLAGGQADTQYFGPGTRLTVL.

The rearrangement joins TRBV15 to TRBJ2-1; weak D call: TRBD1 (6 bases). CDR3 length: 15 residues. The germline V and J ends were trimmed by 1 base and 7 bases, with 14 bases remaining between them. The germline CDR1 and CDR2 sequences are LNHNV and YYDKDF (reference sequence). CDR3 sequence: CATSRALQGSNEQFF. CDR3 DNA: TGTGCCACCAGCAGAGCCCTACAGGGATCGAATGAGCAGTTCTTC.

The V call is TRBV11-2, the J call TRBJ2-2, with D possibly being TRBD2 (5 bases). Germline V gene data show CDR1 as SGHAT and CDR2 as FQNNGV. The CDR3 consists of 15 residues. V was pared by 2 bases and J by 6 bases, with 13 bases between. The CDR3 coding sequence is TGTGCCAGCAGCTTACAAGGTTCCGGGGCCGGGGAGCTGTTTTTT. Translated, it gives CASSLQGSGAGELFF.

This clonotype appeared many times. The gene calls are TRBV5-1 and TRBJ1-1, with D maybe TRBD1 (5 bases). The V end was cut by 3 bases, the J end by 1 base, with 10 bases between. The CDR3 loop spans 14 amino acids. Germline V gene lookup returns CDR1 SGHRS and CDR2 YFSETQ. CDR3 coding DNA: TGCGCCAGCAGCTCCCCCGGGGCGAACACTGAAGCTTTCTTT. It codes for CASSSPGANTEAFF.

This sequence joins TRBV7-2 and TRBJ1-1; no definite D call. Trimming pared 4 bases from V and 6 bases from J, leaving 21 bases between. The CDR3 is 16 amino acids. Germline lookup yields CDR1 SGHTA and CDR2 FQGNSA. The CDR3 loop is CASSSEGADLTAEAFF. The CDR3 DNA is TGTGCCAGCAGCTCGGAGGGTGCGGATCTTACTGCTGAAGCTTTCTTT.

This chain uses TRBV6-5 with TRBJ2-5; D possibly corresponds to TRBD2 (5 bases). Deletions cut 4 bases from V and 1 base from J, with 13 bases between. Germline CDR1 is MNHEY and CDR2 is SVGAGI. The CDR3 contains 15 residues. The CDR3 DNA sequence: TGTGCCAGCAGTTTTGGCCCGGGGTCCCAAGAGACCCAGTACTTC. It specifies CASSFGPGSQETQYF.